This T cell receptor (beta chain) was documented in a study of shared clonotypes between healthy human individuals. At the level of the study: Serving as donors were two women and a few men, whose ages spanned 18 to 49. Overall study results and limits: For naive CD4 cells, 4% to 6% of clonotypes were shared across a few donors. Compared with clonotypes that all four donors shared, non-shared clonotypes had lower generation probabilities.

As concerns this clone: Its target is not known.

Per the study methods: ImmunoSEQ supplied junction-only sequences lacking quality scores, so filtering was different. Produced via immunoSEQ multiplex PCR; TCRdb's table is partial and in-frame only. Clonal size and the V and J genes are those of that table, whereas D and trimming came from the DNA. The sample shows 550,000 to 800,000 clones, 90% of them seen only once. This CDR3 comprises 13 residues. The germline CDR1 and CDR2 sequences are SGHVS and FQNEAQ. V was cut by 4 bases and J by 2 bases, with 6 bases left in between. The genes are TRBV7-8 and TRBJ2-1; weak D call: TRBD2 (6 bases). What was sequenced was memory CD8+ T cells from PBMCs. Subset given: CD45RO+ cells pooled with CCR7-negative TemRA cells. The clonotype originates from a man younger than 30 in good health. Some clones in this sample may be carry-over from other donors' samples. CDR3 sequence: CASSSGAYNEQFF. CDR3 nucleotide sequence: TGTGCCAGCAGCTCGGGGGCCTACAATGAGCAGTTCTTC.